Here is one T cell receptor beta chain with its context. As yet, its antigen is unknown. This specimen belongs to a study of shared clonotypes between healthy human individuals. Study-level background: Sampling drew on donors who were a couple of women and a few men aged 18 to 49. Study-level results: Enrolling few donors narrowed the genetic and exposure-history diversity that was represented.

This CDR3 contains 16 residues. V shed 0 bases and J shed 2 bases, with 13 bases lying between them. Germline-derived CDR1 and CDR2 are SGDLS and YYNGEE. Profiling relied on immunoSEQ multiplex PCR, and the TCRdb table lists in-frame clones only, not all of them. Here the sample spans about 520,000 clones, 81% being singletons. Input material: PBMCs. This receptor was identified in a woman in her thirties or forties in good health. Some clones in this sample may be carry-over from other donors' samples. The rearrangement joins TRBV9 to TRBJ2-3, with D possibly TRBD2 on 6 matching bases. CDR3 loop: CASSVGAGTVTDTQYF. The CDR3 DNA reads as TGTGCCAGCAGCGTAGGGGCGGGGACCGTCACAGATACGCAGTATTTT.